This is a list of T cell receptor beta chains from one sample in a study of T cell responses to AZD1222 COVID-19 vaccine. TCRdb keeps only in-frame clones here, not all; method: immunoSEQ multiplex PCR. Among tens of thousands of clones, about 91% were seen once, and the ten largest hold roughly 6.1%. Specimen: peripheral blood, collected 28 days after the second AZD1222 dose. The receptors shown here come from an adult who received the AZD1222 COVID-19 vaccine. Each CDR3 is given with its conserved first and last residue.

j_gene | v_gene | CDR3aa
TRBJ2-1 | TRBV9 | CASSPRADGGYNEQFF
TRBJ1-2 | TRBV12-3/TRBV12-4 | CASRARGLCYTF
TRBJ1-2 | TRBV3-1/TRBV3-2 | CASSQVGDGERYGYTF
TRBJ1-2 | TRBV19 | CASSTRTGSGYTF
TRBJ2-1 | TRBV11-3 | CASSHQTGGRGNEQFF
TRBJ1-3 | TRBV6-5 | CASSYRRPDSGNTIYF
TRBJ1-2 | TRBV14 | CASSQARGTGGYTF
TRBJ2-3 | TRBV18 | CASSPQQGIRHTQYF
TRBJ2-7 | TRBV13 | CASSLGTGSPEQYF
TRBJ1-6 | TRBV5-6 | CASSLVDRGNSPLHF
TRBJ2-2 | TRBV6-5 | CASRGPLNTGELFF
TRBJ2-7 | TRBV20-1 | CSAIPVSEQYF
TRBJ1-5 | TRBV2 | CASNRVNSNQPQHF
TRBJ2-2 | TRBV3-1/TRBV3-2 | CASSHSDGGGPGELFF
TRBJ1-4 | TRBV7-9 | CASSPGQGGTNEKLFF
TRBJ1-2 | TRBV19 | CASSVDRFQASRGYTF
TRBJ2-2 | TRBV5-6 | CASSFRGPGELFF
TRBJ2-3 | TRBV21-1 | CASSKEEWGAHTPSTDTQYF
TRBJ1-1 | TRBV10-2 | CASSESRGGGRIATEAFF
TRBJ2-7 | TRBV4-2 | CASSSPGQGVYEQYF
TRBJ1-5 | TRBV28 | CASRFPGGFNQPQHF
TRBJ1-2 | TRBV3-1/TRBV3-2 | CASSQDRDRGRDYGYTF
TRBJ2-2 | TRBV5-1 | CASTNRGQITGELFF
TRBJ2-2 | TRBV27 | CASRNRPNTGELFF
TRBJ2-1 | TRBV7-2 | CASSLQRGSYNEQFF
TRBJ1-2 | TRBV9 | CASGRRGAWGYTF
TRBJ2-2 | TRBV2 | CASSVRWSNTGELFF
TRBJ2-2 | TRBV7-2 | CASSFRTGTVNTGELFF
TRBJ2-5 | TRBV10-3 | CAICEGRGKETQYF
TRBJ2-3 | TRBV10-1 | CASSESIATSTDTQYF
TRBJ2-7 | TRBV10-3 | CAIKMASGSSEQYF
TRBJ1-2 | TRBV28 | CASSRGQTSYGYTF
TRBJ2-5 | TRBV11-2 | CASSLEGTGGRLGETQYF
TRBJ1-5 | TRBV19 | CASTWDSNQPQHF
TRBJ1-5 | TRBV19 | CASSAAGLQPQHF
TRBJ1-4 | TRBV28 | CASSSPQGPNEKLFF
TRBJ1-1 | TRBV19 | CASSIRGGAAFF
TRBJ2-5 | TRBV9 | CASRASGQETQYF
TRBJ1-1 | TRBV6-2/TRBV6-3 | CASSYDGHTEAFF
TRBJ2-2 | TRBV3-1/TRBV3-2 | CASSQERYGGPGTSVRRELFF
TRBJ1-3 | TRBV5-4 | CASSLTVSETSGNTIYF
TRBJ1-1 | TRBV7-6 | CASEDLNTEAFF
TRBJ2-7 | TRBV5-6 | CASSFGVGWEQYF
TRBJ1-6 | TRBV27 | CASSHRDRGGTYNSPLHF
TRBJ2-3 | TRBV12-3/TRBV12-4 | CASRPGPTDTQYF
TRBJ2-3 | TRBV20-1 | CSAKSGDTQYF
TRBJ2-1 | TRBV6-5 | CASSYSTGGAYNEQFF
TRBJ2-3 | TRBV7-2 | CASSLVSGGTDTQYF
TRBJ1-6 | TRBV6-6 | CASSGNNSPLHF
TRBJ2-7 | TRBV19 | CASSGTHTYEQYF
TRBJ1-1 | TRBV28 | CASSLPGQPNTEAFF
TRBJ2-6 | TRBV5-1 | CASSPTGAGANVLTF